Listed below are T cell receptor beta chains from one sample, sequenced in a study of quantifying T cell responses using KT2 cells. MiXCR, applied by TCRdb to the UMI-ligation and nested PCR reads, yields one record per CDR3 protein. Here the sample spans some 33,000 distinct CDR3 sequences, 10% being singletons. Sequencing used PBMCs spiked with cells of the T cell clone KT2. The receptors originated from a human donor. Both conserved end residues are part of each CDR3. A D gene is named only where the DNA matches it firmly. Where a row states a size, it is once, few, many or the class of an expanded clone; other rows omit it.

>.|TRBV20-1|TRBJ2-5|few
TGCAGTGCTAGAGATGGACCTCAAGAGACCCAGTACTTC
CSARDGPQETQYF
>.|TRBV4-1|TRBJ1-1|.
TGCGCCAGCAGCCAAGCGACAGACACTGAAGCTTTCTTT
CASSQATDTEAFF
>.|TRBV20-1|TRBJ2-3|many
TGCAGTGCTAGAGATACTGGCCTAGATACGCAGTATTTT
CSARDTGLDTQYF
>TRBD1|TRBV28|TRBJ2-1|.
TGTGCCAGCAGTCAGCGACAGGGGCCCTACAATGAGCAGTTCTTC
CASSQRQGPYNEQFF
>.|TRBV9|TRBJ2-7|few
TGTGCCAGCAGCTACGAGCGATCGGACTACGAGCAGTACTTC
CASSYERSDYEQYF
>.|TRBV11-3|TRBJ1-1|many
TGTGCCAGCAGCTTGGAAGGGCCGATGAACACTGAAGCTTTCTTT
CASSLEGPMNTEAFF
>TRBD1|TRBV12-3/TRBV12-4|TRBJ2-7|many
TGTGCCAGCAGTCGTGGACAGGCCCACGAGCAGTACTTC
CASSRGQAHEQYF
>TRBD1|TRBV14|TRBJ1-1|few
TGTGCCAGCAGCCAACTTTCTTTTCGGGACAGGGCTAGGGTGAGCACTGAAGCTTTCTTT
CASSQLSFRDRARVSTEAFF
>.|TRBV3-1|TRBJ2-3|few
TGTGCCAGCAGCCGCCGGGAGCCCTACACAGATACGCAGTATTTT
CASSRREPYTDTQYF
>.|TRBV3-1|TRBJ1-2|many
TGTGCCAGCAGCCAAGAATCCCAGGGCAGGGCGAACTATGGCTACACCTTC
CASSQESQGRANYGYTF
>TRBD1|TRBV7-2|TRBJ2-7|.
TGTGCCAGCAGCTTATCCGGGACAGTCTCCTACGAGCAGTACTTC
CASSLSGTVSYEQYF
>.|TRBV5-1|TRBJ2-7|few
TGCGCCAGCAGCTCGACTGGTTCGTACGAGCAGTACTTC
CASSSTGSYEQYF
>.|TRBV19|TRBJ2-5|many
TGTGCCAGTAGCAGAGTGCCAGAGACCCAGTACTTC
CASSRVPETQYF
>.|TRBV3-1|TRBJ1-2|many
TGTGCCAGCAGCCAAGGCCCCGACAAGATCTATGGCTACACCTTC
CASSQGPDKIYGYTF
>.|TRBV29-1|TRBJ1-1|.
TGCAGCTTCTCCCCCCCTTACGATGAAGCTTTCTTT
CSFSPPYDEAFF
>.|TRBV6-2/TRBV6-3|TRBJ2-5|many
TGTGCCAGCAGTTATGGCCAAGAGACCCAGTACTTC
CASSYGQETQYF
>TRBD2|TRBV11-2|TRBJ2-3|.
TGTGCCAGCAGCTTAGGCGGGGGGGCCAGAGATACGCAGTATTTT
CASSLGGGARDTQYF
>.|TRBV5-1|TRBJ2-7|few
TGCGCCAGCAGCTTGGCCGGGGGCGGGAGCTCCTACGAGCAGTACTTC
CASSLAGGGSSYEQYF
>TRBD1|TRBV12-3/TRBV12-4|TRBJ1-5|.
TGTGCCAGCAAACGGACAGGGCACAATCAGCCCCAGCATTTT
CASKRTGHNQPQHF
>.|TRBV7-2|TRBJ2-6|few
TGTGCCAGCAGCTTAGCGGAAGGGGCTGGGGCCAACGTCCTGACTTTC
CASSLAEGAGANVLTF
>.|TRBV29-1|TRBJ1-2|many
TGCAGCGTCGGAGGGAACTATGGCTACACCTTC
CSVGGNYGYTF
>.|TRBV5-1|TRBJ1-1|many
TGCGCCAGCAGCTTGGATGAGGGGGGCTACACTGAAGCTTTCTTT
CASSLDEGGYTEAFF
>TRBD1|TRBV6-2/TRBV6-3|TRBJ2-1|.
TGTGCCAGCAGGAGGACAGGTCATGAGCAGTTCTTC
CASRRTGHEQFF
>TRBD2|TRBV25-1|TRBJ2-2|many
TGTGCCACCCAGGGACCCGGGGGGGAGAACACCGGGGAGCTGTTTTTT
CATQGPGGENTGELFF
>.|TRBV29-1|TRBJ2-7|.
TGCAGCGTTGAGGCGTCGGACTCCTACGAGCAGTACTTC
CSVEASDSYEQYF
>.|TRBV2|TRBJ1-2|.
TGTGCCAGCAGTCCCCCCGGAGGACGCACTAACTATGGCTACACCTTC
CASSPPGGRTNYGYTF
>TRBD1|TRBV5-1|TRBJ1-1|.
TGCGCCAGCAGCTTGGAAGGGGGCCGCACTGAAGCTTTCTTT
CASSLEGGRTEAFF
>.|TRBV18|TRBJ1-2|.
TGTGCCAGCTCACCATTAAGGGCAGGGGTGCCTCCTAACTATGGCTACACCTTC
CASSPLRAGVPPNYGYTF
>.|TRBV7-9|TRBJ1-2|few
TGTGCCAGCACAGACAGTTTCTATGGCTACACCTTC
CASTDSFYGYTF
>.|TRBV20-1|TRBJ1-1|many
TGCAGTGCCCAGGGACCCCTGAACACTGAAGCTTTCTTT
CSAQGPLNTEAFF
>.|TRBV6-2/TRBV6-3|TRBJ2-7|.
TGTGCCAGCAGTACACACAGGGTGCAGGGGCAGTACTTC
CASSTHRVQGQYF
>TRBD2|TRBV5-1|TRBJ2-3|.
TGCGCCAGCAGCTTGTCTACTAGCGGGGATACGCAGTATTTT
CASSLSTSGDTQYF
>.|TRBV2|TRBJ2-1|few
TGTGCCAGCAACCAAGGGGTGGGAAACAATGAGCAGTTCTTC
CASNQGVGNNEQFF
>.|TRBV7-2|TRBJ2-7|medium-sized
TGTGCCAGCAGCTTAAGGGAGCCCTACGAGCAGTACTTC
CASSLREPYEQYF
>.|TRBV6-2/TRBV6-3|TRBJ1-1|few
TGTGCCAGCAGGACAGAGACTGAAGCTTTCTTT
CASRTETEAFF
>.|TRBV15|TRBJ2-3|.
TGTGCCACCAGCAGAGGGACCCGCACAGATACGCAGTATTTT
CATSRGTRTDTQYF
>.|TRBV28|TRBJ2-5|few
TGTGCCAGCAGAAGGGCCAATGGGGAAGAGACCCAGTACTTC
CASRRANGEETQYF
>TRBD1|TRBV20-1|TRBJ2-7|few
TGCAGTGCTAGATTCGGGGACAGGGGGTATAGCGAGCAGTACTTC
CSARFGDRGYSEQYF